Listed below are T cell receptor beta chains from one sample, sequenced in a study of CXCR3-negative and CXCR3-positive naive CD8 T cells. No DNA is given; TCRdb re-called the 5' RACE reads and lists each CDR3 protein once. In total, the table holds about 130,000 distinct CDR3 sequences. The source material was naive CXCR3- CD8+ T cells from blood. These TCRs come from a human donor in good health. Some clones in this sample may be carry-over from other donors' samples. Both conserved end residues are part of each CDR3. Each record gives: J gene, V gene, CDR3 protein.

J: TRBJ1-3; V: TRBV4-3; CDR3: CASSPDRVAFSGNTIYF
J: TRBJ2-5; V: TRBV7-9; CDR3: CASSMGRPGETQYF
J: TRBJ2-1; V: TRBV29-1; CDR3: CSVYSGVSYNEQFF
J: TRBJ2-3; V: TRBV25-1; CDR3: CAAGPYRGGSTDTQYF
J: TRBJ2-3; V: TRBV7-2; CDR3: CASSFRGSSTDTQYF
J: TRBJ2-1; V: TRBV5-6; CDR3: CASSLHPDTYNEQFF
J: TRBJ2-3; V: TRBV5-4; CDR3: CASSGSPQYPQYF
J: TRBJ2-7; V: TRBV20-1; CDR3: CSAAGPETYEQYF
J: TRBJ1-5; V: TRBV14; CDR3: CASSQKGANQPQHF
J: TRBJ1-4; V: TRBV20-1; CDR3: CSVPGVTNEKLFF
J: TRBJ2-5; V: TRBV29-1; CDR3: CSVDYVVETQYF
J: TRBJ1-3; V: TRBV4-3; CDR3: CASSPTGNRGNTIYF
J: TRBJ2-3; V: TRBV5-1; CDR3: CASSLAGAGIPDTQYF
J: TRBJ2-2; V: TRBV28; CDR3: CASSSSSGGAQNTGELFF
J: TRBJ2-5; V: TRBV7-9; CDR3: CASSLGTREETQYF
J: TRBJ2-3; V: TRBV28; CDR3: CASSHGLAGTTDTQYF
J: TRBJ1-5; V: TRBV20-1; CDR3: CSARPGQSSQAQHF
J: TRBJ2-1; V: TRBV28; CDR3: CASSLESGQELYNEQFF
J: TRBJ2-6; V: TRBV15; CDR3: CATSNRAGANVLTF
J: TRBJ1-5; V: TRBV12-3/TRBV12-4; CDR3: CASSPILNSNQPQHF
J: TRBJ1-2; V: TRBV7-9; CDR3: CASSFEVANYGYTF
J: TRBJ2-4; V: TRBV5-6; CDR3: CASRQGENIQYF
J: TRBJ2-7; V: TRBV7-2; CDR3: CASSFSGGRVDYEQYF
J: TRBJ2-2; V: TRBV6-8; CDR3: CASPIGLPRNTGELFF
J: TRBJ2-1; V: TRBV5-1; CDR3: CASSSLGREGDNEQFF
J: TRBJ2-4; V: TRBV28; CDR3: CASSPTGRISIGNIQYF
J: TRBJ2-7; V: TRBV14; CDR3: CASSHGTGLAYEQYF
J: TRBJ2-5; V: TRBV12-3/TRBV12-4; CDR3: CASSLVSRETQYF
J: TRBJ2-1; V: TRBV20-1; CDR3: CSAPTSGTYNEQFF